The 11 T cell receptor beta chains listed next were all sequenced from one sample in a study of vaccination effects on CD4 cells after COVID-19. The antigens for these receptors are not known. With the ViraFEST assay, the study expanded antigen-specific CD4+ T cells using viral peptide pools, then sequenced them. Scientists isolated CD4+ T cells after a roughly 9-day culture period ended. Each participant was administered two doses of either the BNT162b2 or the mRNA-1273 vaccine. The method was immunoSEQ multiplex PCR; TCRdb's version includes in-frame clones alone and lacks a portion of them. The data show about 32,000 clones, 72% seen once. The sample here was CD4+ T cells from PBMCs cultured with HCoV-229E spike peptides, taken after COVID-19 vaccination. The receptors were sampled from a human donor who received a COVID-19 vaccine.

Of note for this clone: This CDR3 is also generated by other DNA sequences in the sample. CDR3 DNA sequence: TGTGCCTGGAGTGTCGGGACAGGGATTCCCTACGAGCAGTACTTC. The encoded protein is CAWSVGTGIPYEQYF. This chain joins TRBV30 and TRBJ2-7; 9 bases fit TRBD1. The CDR3 totals 15 residues. In germline, CDR1 is GTSNPN, CDR2 SVGIG (reference sequence). With 0 bases clipped from V and 2 bases from J, the junction kept 5 bases outside the gene matches.

This clone was seen a few times. This chain joins TRBV18 and TRBJ1-2; 9 bases are a match to TRBD1. This CDR3 region has 15 residues. Per germline, CDR1 KGHSH and CDR2 LQKENI. V lost 6 bases and J lost 2; bases outside the gene matches: 7. CDR3 nucleotide sequence: TGTGCCAGCTCCTCCGGGACAGGGATCAACTATGGCTACACCTTC. Protein sequence: CASSSGTGINYGYTF. Looking up the rest from reference TRBV18 and TRBJ1-2 gives the full variable domain: NAGVMQNPRHLVRRRGQEARLRCSPMKGHSHVYWYRQLPEEGLKFMVYLQKENIIDESGMPKERFSAEFPKEGPSILRIQQVVRGDSAAYFCASSSGTGINYGYTFGSGTRLTVV.

The chain joins TRBV4-1 to TRBJ1-2; TRBD1 might be the D (6 bases). The length of the CDR3 is 16 residues. The germline gives CDR1 MGHRA, CDR2 YSYEKL. V was cut by 1 base and J by 4 bases, with 16 bases left in between. CDR3 sequence: CASSQGVLPGAYGYTF. The CDR3 coding sequence is TGCGCCAGCAGCCAAGGGGTACTCCCGGGGGCCTATGGCTACACCTTC.

The V and J genes are TRBV4-1 and TRBJ1-3, with TRBD1 identical over 7 bases. CDR1 is MGHRA and CDR2 is YSYEKL in the germline V gene. The CDR3 totals 16 residues. V dropped 4 bases and J dropped 4; count of bases not matched to a gene: 10. The CDR3 loop reads CASSRPTGAGGNTIYF. Written as DNA, the CDR3 is TGCGCCAGCAGCCGCCCCACAGGGGCAGGAGGAAACACCATATATTTT.

The gene calls are TRBV19 and TRBJ1-6; D unclear. The CDR3 spans 12 residues. CDR1 and CDR2 from the germline V gene are LNHDA and SQIVND (reference sequence). Trimming shortened V by 4 bases and J by 5 bases, and 3 bases separated the two germline ends. The CDR3: CASSRDNSPLHF. In DNA form, the CDR3 reads TGTGCCAGTAGTAGAGATAATTCACCCCTCCACTTT.

This clone was detected a few times. The chain combines TRBV9 with TRBJ2-1; no firm D call. Trimming took off 3 bases at V and 5 bases at J, with 15 bases between the two ends. CDR3 length equals 15 residues. The germline CDR1 and CDR2 sequences are SGDLS and YYNGEE. CDR3: CASSALSNRNNEQFF. CDR3 nucleotides: TGTGCCAGCAGCGCCCTCTCTAACAGAAACAATGAGCAGTTCTTC.

This clone was counted once. A junction end diverges from the germline sequence, so it may reflect a read error. The V and J genes are TRBV7-9 and TRBJ1-6; the D gene is possibly TRBD1 (6 bases). CDR3 length: 16 amino acids. Per germline, CDR1 SEHNR and CDR2 FQNEAQ (reference sequence). DNA of the CDR3: TGCGCCAAGGGTGGGCCTCGGGGGCTCAGCAATTCACCCCTCCACTTT. Translation: CAKGGPRGLSNSPLHF.

This clone has a single count. V gene TRBV6-5 combines with J gene TRBJ1-6, with D perhaps TRBD1 (6 bases). Germline-derived CDR1 and CDR2 are MNHEY and SVGAGI. This CDR3 comprises 12 residues. Trimming shortened V by 7 bases and J by 8 bases, and 9 bases separated the two germline ends. In nucleotides, the CDR3 is TGTGCCAGCAACAGGGTAGATTCACCCCTCCACTTT. Translation gives CASNRVDSPLHF.

J is TRBJ2-1 and V is TRBV7-2; D perhaps matches TRBD2 (6 bases). The V gene's germline CDR1 is SGHTA and CDR2 FQGNSA. The CDR3 loop spans 13 amino acids. Trimming left V 1 base short and J 8 bases short, with 9 bases between. The chain's CDR3 is CASSLVGGDEQFF. The CDR3, as DNA: TGTGCCAGCAGCTTAGTAGGAGGGGATGAGCAGTTCTTC.

The gene calls are TRBV6-1 and TRBJ1-1; D unresolved. The CDR3 extends over 19 amino acids. Per the germline V gene, CDR1 is MNHNS and CDR2 is SASEGT. The V end was cut by 1 base, the J end by 0 bases, with 21 bases between. The CDR3 sequence: CASSEERSRGLRLNTEAFF. CDR3 nucleotide sequence: TGTGCCAGCAGTGAAGAACGGAGCAGAGGACTCCGTTTGAACACTGAAGCTTTCTTT.

J is TRBJ2-3 and V is TRBV3-1 (or the pseudogene TRBV3-2), with 9 bases fitting TRBD1. CDR3 length: 14 amino acids. V shed 6 bases and J 4 bases; nucleotides not matched to a gene: 5. Per germline, CDR1 LGHDT and CDR2 YNNKEL (reference sequence). CDR3 sequence: CASSPTGGADTQYF. The CDR3 DNA is TGTGCCAGCAGTCCTACAGGGGGCGCAGATACGCAGTATTTT.